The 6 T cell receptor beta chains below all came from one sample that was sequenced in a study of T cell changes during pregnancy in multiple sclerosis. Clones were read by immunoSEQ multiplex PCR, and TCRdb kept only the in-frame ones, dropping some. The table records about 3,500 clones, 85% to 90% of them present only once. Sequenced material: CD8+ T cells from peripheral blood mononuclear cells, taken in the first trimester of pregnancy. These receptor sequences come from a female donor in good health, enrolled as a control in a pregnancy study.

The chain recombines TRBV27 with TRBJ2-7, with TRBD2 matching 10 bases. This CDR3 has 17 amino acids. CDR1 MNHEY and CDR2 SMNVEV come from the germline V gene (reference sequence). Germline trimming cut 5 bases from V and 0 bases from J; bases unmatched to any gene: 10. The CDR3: CASSPVPSGSSSYEQYF. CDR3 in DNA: TGTGCCAGCAGTCCTGTTCCTAGCGGGAGTAGCTCCTACGAGCAGTACTTC.

In nucleotides, the CDR3 is TGCAGCGTCGGGACTGGGAATCAGCCCCAGCATTTT. Amino acid sequence: CSVGTGNQPQHF. The chain has TRBV29-1 and TRBJ1-5; possible D gene TRBD1, 5 bases. Between the trimmed V and J ends, which lost 6 bases and 4 bases, there was a span of 10 bases. Germline-derived CDR1 and CDR2 are SQVTM and ANQGSEA. This CDR3 contains 12 residues.

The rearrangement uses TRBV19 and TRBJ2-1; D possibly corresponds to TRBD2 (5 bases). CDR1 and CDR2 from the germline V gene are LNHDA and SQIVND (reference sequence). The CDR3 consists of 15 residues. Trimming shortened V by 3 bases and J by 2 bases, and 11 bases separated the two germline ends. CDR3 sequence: CASSMSGFTYNEQFF. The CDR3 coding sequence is TGTGCCAGTAGTATGTCGGGGTTCACCTACAATGAGCAGTTCTTC.

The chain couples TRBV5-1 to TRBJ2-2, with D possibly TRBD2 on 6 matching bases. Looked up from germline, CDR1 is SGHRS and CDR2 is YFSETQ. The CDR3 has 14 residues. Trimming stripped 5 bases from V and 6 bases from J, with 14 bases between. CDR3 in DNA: TGCGCCAGCAGTCGACGGGAGAGGGCCGGGGAGCTGTTTTTT. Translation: CASSRRERAGELFF.

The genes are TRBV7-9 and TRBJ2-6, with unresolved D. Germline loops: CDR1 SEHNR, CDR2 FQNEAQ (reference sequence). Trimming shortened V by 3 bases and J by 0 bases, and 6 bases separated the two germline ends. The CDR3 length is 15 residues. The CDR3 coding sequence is TGTGCCAGCAGCTTCCCGGTCTCTGGGGCCAACGTCCTGACTTTC. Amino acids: CASSFPVSGANVLTF. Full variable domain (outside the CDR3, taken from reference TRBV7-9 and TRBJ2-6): DTGVSQNPRHKITKRGQNVTFRCDPISEHNRLYWYRQTLGQGPEFLTYFQNEAQLEKSRLLSDRFSAERPKGSFSTLEIQRTEQGDSAMYLCASSFPVSGANVLTFGAGSRLTVL.

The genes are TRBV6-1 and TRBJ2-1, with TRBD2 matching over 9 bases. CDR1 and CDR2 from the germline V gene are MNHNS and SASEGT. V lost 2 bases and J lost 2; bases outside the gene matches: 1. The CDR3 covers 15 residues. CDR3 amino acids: CASSERLAAYNEQFF. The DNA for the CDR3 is TGTGCCAGCAGTGAAAGACTAGCGGCCTACAATGAGCAGTTCTTC.